These 5 T cell receptor beta chains were sequenced from one sample in a study of neurological immune-mediated disorders. Time point defined: longitudinal time-point 3. TCRdb used MiXCR to reprocess the 5' RACE reads, holding one entry per CDR3 protein. The table records 45,000 to 60,000 distinct CDR3 sequences, about 12% of them present only once. Sequenced material: PBMCs. All receptors derive from a male donor with HTLV-1-associated myelopathy (HAM/TSP).

This clonotype was recorded at least ten times. The J gene is TRBJ1-5, the V gene TRBV28, with 7 bases aligning to TRBD1. In germline, CDR1 is MDHEN, CDR2 SYDVKM. The CDR3 is made up of 15 amino acids. Trimming cost V 3 bases and J 5 bases; bases outside gene matches: 7. The CDR3 coding sequence is TGTGCCAGCAGTTTTCCAGGGGGTTATTATCAGCCCCAGCATTTT. Protein sequence: CASSFPGGYYQPQHF. Full variable domain (remainder filled in from reference TRBV28 and TRBJ1-5): DVKVTQSSRYLVKRTGEKVFLECVQDMDHENMFWYRQDPGLGLRLIYFSYDVKMKEKGDIPEGYSVSREKKERFSLILESASTNQTSMYLCASSFPGGYYQPQHFGDGTRLSIL.

This clonotype was observed many times. The chain combines TRBV5-1 with TRBJ2-3; the D gene could be TRBD1 or TRBD2 (5 bases each). The germline V and J ends were trimmed by 5 bases and 2 bases, with 15 bases remaining between them. CDR1 is SGHRS, CDR2 YFSETQ, per germline. This CDR3 is 15 amino acids long. The CDR3 DNA reads as TGCGCCAGCAGGGGGACGGGTACGTCCACAGATACGCAGTATTTT. This codes for CASRGTGTSTDTQYF.

Many counts were recorded for this clonotype. The V and J genes are TRBV11-2 and TRBJ2-5; D possibly corresponds to TRBD2 (5 bases). Between the trimmed V and J ends, which lost 3 bases and 5 bases, there was a span of 7 bases. The CDR3 is made up of 12 amino acids. CDR1 is SGHAT, CDR2 FQNNGV, per germline. CDR3 bases: TGTGCCAGCAGCTTCGGGATGGAGACCCAGTACTTC. Its translation: CASSFGMETQYF.

This clonotype was recorded many times. V usage is TRBV5-1 and J usage is TRBJ1-2; no clear D. Deletions cut 4 bases from V and 0 bases from J, with 10 bases between. The CDR3 is 14 amino acids. Germline V gene lookup returns CDR1 SGHRS and CDR2 YFSETQ. The CDR3 sequence is CASSPDPANYGYTF. The CDR3 DNA sequence: TGCGCCAGCAGCCCGGATCCCGCTAACTATGGCTACACCTTC.

Many counts were recorded for this clonotype. This rearrangement joins TRBV12-3 or TRBV12-4 to TRBJ2-7; possibly TRBD2 for D (7 bases). V was cut by 7 bases and J by 0 bases, with 16 bases left in between. The CDR3 runs to 15 residues. The CDR3 protein is CASKHSGGPSYEQYF. The CDR3 DNA reads as TGTGCCAGCAAGCACTCCGGGGGGCCCTCCTACGAGCAGTACTTC.